Sequencing of this TCR beta chain was carried out in a study of response to subunit inactivated influenza vaccine. This clonotype was recorded a few times. TCRdb re-derived calls from the RT-PCR reads in MiXCR, one entry per CDR3 protein. The table lists some 550,000 distinct CDR3 sequences, roughly 25% of them singletons. This CDR3 is 15 amino acids long. Germline values: CDR1 LGHDT, CDR2 YNNKEL (reference sequence). Unmatched junction bases numbered 6, after V lost 4 bases and J lost 5 bases. A further study also used this sample, focusing on T cells expressing NK-cell markers. That work contributes: UMIs accompanied the 5'RACE template switching by which TCR beta cDNA was made. Researchers got TCR beta repertoires out of sorted CD3+CD56+NKG2C+, CD3+CD56+NKG2C- and CD3+CD56-NKG2C+ T cells. With respect to HCMV, seven of the eight sequenced donors were seropositive, and one was seronegative.

The sequenced sample was CD4+ T cells sorted from PBMCs, obtained 12 days after vaccination. This rearrangement joins TRBV3-1 to TRBJ2-1; TRBD2 aligns across 9 bases. The sequence derives from a man aged 45-60 years who received an inactivated influenza vaccine. CDR3 in DNA: TGTGCCAGCAGCCCGGGCGGGAGGGCCCACAATGAGCAGTTCTTC. It yields the protein CASSPGGRAHNEQFF.